The 11 T cell receptor beta chains presented below share a single source sample, sequenced in a study of cytomegalovirus exposure and HLA in healthy donors. The PCR made use of 60 Vbeta and 13 Jbeta primers. The repertoire was sequenced with immunoSEQ multiplex PCR; TCRdb's copy has only in-frame clones and lacks some. The sample includes fewer than 150,000 clones, about four fifths of them seen just once. The sample was PBMCs. The receptors here all came from a man younger than 45 in good health and CMV-seronegative.

V is TRBV7-8 and J is TRBJ1-5; 10 positions agree with TRBD1. Trimming removed 6 bases from V and 6 bases from J; junction bases left unmatched: 5. Germline V gene sequence: CDR1 SGHVS, CDR2 FQNEAQ. The CDR3 is 14 amino acids. CDR3 sequence reads: CASSSGTGAQPQHF. The CDR3 DNA reads TGTGCCAGCAGTTCCGGGACAGGGGCTCAGCCCCAGCATTTT.

CDR3 sequence reads: CASSIGAGNRQPQHF. CDR3 DNA sequence: TGTGCCAGTAGTATAGGTGCAGGGAATCGTCAGCCCCAGCATTTT. This chain links TRBV19 with TRBJ1-5, with D perhaps TRBD1 (5 bases). The CDR3 length is 15 residues. In germline, CDR1 is LNHDA, CDR2 SQIVND (reference sequence). V was shortened by 1 base and J by 6 bases, with 13 bases between the two germline ends.

The rearrangement uses TRBV28 and TRBJ1-1, with 7 bases matching TRBD1. CDR3 length: 12 residues. V lost 6 bases, J lost 6 bases, and 4 bases stayed unmatched. Germline CDR1 reads MDHEN; CDR2 reads SYDVKM. CDR3 DNA: TGTGCCAGCAGCGGAGGGGGCGCTGAAGCTTTCTTT. It is translated as CASSGGGAEAFF.

The chain has TRBV29-1 and TRBJ1-2, with D maybe TRBD1 (6 bases). Trimming stripped 5 bases from V and 3 bases from J, with 13 bases between. The CDR3 runs 13 residues. In germline, CDR1 is SQVTM, CDR2 ANQGSEA. CDR3 DNA sequence: TGCAGCGTTTCCAAGGACAGATACTATGGCTACACCTTC. This translates into CSVSKDRYYGYTF.

The rearrangement uses TRBV28 and TRBJ2-7, with TRBD1 as a possible D gene (7 bases). CDR1 MDHEN and CDR2 SYDVKM come from the germline V gene. Trimming shortened V by 6 bases and J by 5 bases, and 14 bases separated the two germline ends. The length of the CDR3 is 13 residues. CDR3 sequence: CASSRGGGNEQYF. The CDR3 nucleotides read TGTGCCAGCAGCCGAGGAGGGGGCAACGAGCAGTACTTC.

The chain employs TRBV13 and TRBJ2-1; 9 nucleotides agree with TRBD2. Germline V gene data show CDR1 as PRHDT and CDR2 as FYEKMQ (reference sequence). V shed 1 base and J 8 bases; nucleotides not matched to a gene: 9. The CDR3 runs 16 residues. CDR3: CASSLEASGAGDEQFF. The CDR3 DNA is TGTGCCAGCAGCTTAGAAGCTAGCGGGGCTGGCGATGAGCAGTTCTTC.

V is TRBV2 and J is TRBJ2-1; D unresolved. Germline-derived CDR1 and CDR2 are SNHLY and FYNNEI. Deletions cut 4 bases from V and 5 bases from J, with 6 bases between. The CDR3 totals 12 residues. CDR3 DNA: TGTGCCAGCAGTGGCAGTCACAATGAGCAGTTCTTC. Translated, it gives CASSGSHNEQFF.

The V and J genes are TRBV10-3 and TRBJ1-1, with D unclear. CDR3 length: 14 amino acids. The germline gives CDR1 ENHRY, CDR2 SYGVKD. Trimming pared 0 bases from V and 4 bases from J, leaving 9 bases between. The DNA for the CDR3 is TGTGCCATCAGTGAGTCGGGAGGGAGCACTGAAGCTTTCTTT. Translated, it gives CAISESGGSTEAFF.

This chain connects TRBV20-1 to TRBJ1-1, with D possibly being TRBD1 (5 bases). CDR1 is DFQATT and CDR2 is SNEGSKA in the germline V gene (reference sequence). CDR3 length: 10 amino acids. V lost 5 bases, J lost 7 bases, and 8 bases lay in between. CDR3 bases: TGCAGTGCTGCGACAGTTGAAGCTTTCTTT. Its translation: CSAATVEAFF.

This sequence joins TRBV5-1 and TRBJ2-7; 8 bases match TRBD1. The CDR3 is 15 residues long. The J segment lost 3 bases and the V segment lost 4 bases, leaving 9 bases of the junction unmatched. Germline loops: CDR1 SGHRS, CDR2 YFSETQ. Here the CDR3 reads CASSPTGELGYEQYF. For the CDR3, the DNA is TGCGCCAGCAGCCCGACAGGGGAACTTGGCTACGAGCAGTACTTC.

The chain is built from TRBV5-4 and TRBJ2-5, with TRBD2 identical over 7 bases. V lost 0 bases and J lost 3; bases outside the gene matches: 11. Germline CDR1 and CDR2: SGHNT and YYREEE (reference sequence). The CDR3 spans 17 residues. This chain's CDR3 is CASSLDGRGGVEETQYF. In DNA form, the CDR3 reads TGTGCCAGCAGCTTGGACGGTAGGGGAGGGGTGGAAGAGACCCAGTACTTC.